Each of the 30 T cell receptor beta chains below was sequenced from the same sample in a study of blood T cells in healthy people across ages. A second PCR of about 7 to 12 cycles used a sample-barcoded 5' primer and a J-beta primer mix. TCRdb re-analysed the 5' RACE reads in MiXCR, keeping a single row per CDR3 protein. The top ten hold roughly 8% of the sample, which has about 1.7 million distinct CDR3 sequences, approximately 30% seen once. The specimen was blood. These receptors were taken from a young woman in good health.

This clonotype occurred a few times. V gene TRBV5-1 combines with J gene TRBJ2-1; D gene ambiguous. In germline, CDR1 is SGHRS, CDR2 YFSETQ. Trimming took 4 bases from V and 0 from J, leaving 14 bases between them. The CDR3 is 16 residues long. The CDR3 loop reads CASSLQELSSYNEQFF. In nucleotides, the CDR3 is TGCGCCAGCAGCCTCCAAGAGCTGAGCTCCTACAATGAGCAGTTCTTC. Based on the CDR3 plus reference TRBV5-1 and TRBJ2-1, the full variable domain is KAGVTQTPRYLIKTRGQQVTLSCSPISGHRSVSWYQQTPGQGLQFLFEYFSETQRNKGNFPGRFSGRQFSNSRSEMNVSTLELGDSALYLCASSLQELSSYNEQFFGPGTRLTVL.

This chain connects TRBV2 to TRBJ1-5; 8 nucleotides agree with TRBD1. Germline V gene data show CDR1 as SNHLY and CDR2 as FYNNEI. CDR3 size: 16 residues. With 6 bases clipped from V and 1 base from J, the junction kept 8 bases outside the gene matches. The CDR3 loop reads CASSRTGQGSNQPQHF. The CDR3 nucleotides are TGTGCCAGCAGCCGGACTGGACAGGGCAGCAATCAGCCCCAGCATTTT.

The chain links TRBV7-2 to TRBJ2-7; 9 bases map to TRBD2. The J segment lost 3 bases and the V segment lost 1 base, leaving 10 bases of the junction unmatched. The CDR3 spans 17 residues. CDR1 and CDR2 (germline): SGHTA, FQGNSA. The CDR3, as DNA: TGTGCCAGCAGCTTAGTGTCCGGCGGGAGGGCGGTCTACGAGCAGTACTTC. Amino acid sequence: CASSLVSGGRAVYEQYF.

This clonotype was picked up many times. CDR3: CASSSSGTHGDTQYF. The CDR3 nucleotides read TGCGCCAGCAGCTCCTCCGGGACTCACGGGGATACGCAGTATTTT. The chain employs TRBV5-1 and TRBJ2-3; D is possibly TRBD2 (6 bases). V shed 3 bases and J shed 6 bases, with 17 bases lying between them. This CDR3 has 15 amino acids. Germline CDR1 SGHRS, CDR2 YFSETQ.

This clonotype appeared a single time. The chain has TRBV2 and TRBJ1-4; TRBD1 agrees at 7 bases. CDR3 length equals 14 residues. Germline values: CDR1 SNHLY, CDR2 FYNNEI. Germline trimming cut 7 bases from V and 10 bases from J; bases unmatched to any gene: 12. The DNA for the CDR3 is TGTGCCAGCACGGAGGGACAGAGGGTCCGAAAACTGTTTTTT. Its translation is CASTEGQRVRKLFF.

This clonotype was seen a few times. The J gene is TRBJ1-2, the V gene TRBV29-1, with 11 bases aligning to TRBD1. The CDR3 has 15 amino acids. V shed 3 bases and J 5 bases; nucleotides not matched to a gene: 8. In germline, CDR1 is SQVTM, CDR2 ANQGSEA. The CDR3 loop is CSVEDRDRGGYGYTF. CDR3 DNA sequence: TGCAGCGTTGAGGATAGGGACAGGGGGGGATATGGCTACACCTTC.

For this clonotype: A much larger clone is a single base away; this may be a read error. This CDR3 is CAGSQDSGGEKLFF. DNA for the CDR3: TGTGCCGGCAGTCAGGACAGTGGGGGTGAAAAACTGTTTTTT. The J gene is TRBJ1-4, the V gene TRBV7-9; a weak D match, TRBD1 (6 bases). The CDR3 has 14 amino acids. The germline gives CDR1 SEHNR, CDR2 FQNEAQ (reference sequence).

The V call is TRBV12-3 or TRBV12-4, the J call TRBJ2-7; 12 bases fit TRBD2. The CDR3 has 20 amino acids. V dropped 6 bases and J dropped 1; count of bases not matched to a gene: 19. The CDR3 loop reads CASSPARRGLAGLISYEQYF. The CDR3 region has the DNA TGTGCCAGCAGCCCAGCCAGGAGGGGACTAGCGGGCCTCATATCCTACGAGCAGTACTTC.

This chain connects TRBV29-1 to TRBJ1-1; 7 bases are shared with TRBD1. From germline, CDR1 is SQVTM and CDR2 ANQGSEA. The CDR3 has 15 residues. Trimming removed 6 bases from V and 0 bases from J; junction bases left unmatched: 10. CDR3 DNA: TGCAGCGTGAGGGGGCAGGGGACCATGAACACTGAAGCTTTCTTT. As protein: CSVRGQGTMNTEAFF.

Only a few counts were recorded for this clonotype. The genes are TRBV20-1 and TRBJ2-7, with 15 bases fitting TRBD2. The CDR3 loop spans 16 amino acids. V was clipped by 6 bases and J by 4 bases; unmatched bases: 10. CDR1 is DFQATT, CDR2 SNEGSKA, per germline (reference sequence). This CDR3 is CSATGTSGRNGYEQYF. The CDR3 region has the DNA TGCAGTGCAACCGGGACTAGCGGGAGGAATGGGTACGAGCAGTACTTC.

The gene calls are TRBV27 and TRBJ2-5; D perhaps matches TRBD1 (6 bases). The germline V gene encodes CDR1 MNHEY and CDR2 SMNVEV (reference sequence). The CDR3 has 15 residues. Between the trimmed V and J ends, which lost 6 bases and 2 bases, there was a span of 16 bases. The CDR3 protein is CASSHTPDRQETQYF. CDR3 sequence (DNA): TGTGCCAGCAGCCACACCCCTGACAGGCAAGAGACCCAGTACTTC.

This chain connects TRBV10-3 to TRBJ2-5; 9 bases align to TRBD1. Looked up from germline, CDR1 is ENHRY and CDR2 is SYGVKD. The CDR3 has 14 residues. V gave up 3 bases and J gave up 11 bases; unmatched junction bases: 10. CDR3 sequence (DNA): TGTGCCATCAGTGACCGGACAGGGGAGGCGGCGCAGTACTTC. This codes for CAISDRTGEAAQYF.

The rearrangement uses TRBV7-9 and TRBJ1-5; TRBD1 is a possible D gene (5 bases). Trimming shortened V by 8 bases and J by 3 bases, and 14 bases separated the two germline ends. The CDR3 spans 14 residues. Germline-derived CDR1 and CDR2 are SEHNR and FQNEAQ (reference sequence). The CDR3 protein is CASQGQAFNQPQHF. CDR3 DNA: TGTGCCAGCCAAGGACAAGCTTTCAATCAGCCCCAGCATTTT.

This clonotype was counted ten times or more. The gene calls are TRBV7-9 and TRBJ2-5; no reliable D call. Germline V gene lookup returns CDR1 SEHNR and CDR2 FQNEAQ (reference sequence). This CDR3 contains 13 residues. Trimming shortened V by 5 bases and J by 11 bases, and 18 bases separated the two germline ends. The CDR3 nucleotides are TGTGCCAGCAGCCCCAGTAGCCGCTTGGAGCAGTACTTC. It codes for CASSPSSRLEQYF.

This clonotype was detected many times. The V and J genes are TRBV12-5 and TRBJ2-7; TRBD2 might be the D (6 bases). Trimming removed 6 bases at V and 7 bases at J, with 28 bases between. The V gene's germline CDR1 is LGHNT and CDR2 FRNRAP. The CDR3 covers 17 residues. CDR3 region: CASGPSSEDYYPREQYF. The CDR3 nucleotides read TGTGCTAGTGGACCGAGCTCCGAGGACTATTACCCAAGGGAGCAGTACTTC.

This clonotype came up once. V is TRBV2 and J is TRBJ2-7; D possibly corresponds to TRBD2 (5 bases). The closer fit of TRBJ2-1 to the DNA end suggests the J call may be wrong. The germline V gene encodes CDR1 SNHLY and CDR2 FYNNEI. The CDR3 contains 16 residues. The DNA of the CDR3 is TGTGCCAGCAGTGATAGCAGGTCGGCCTTTGACTACGAGCAGTTCTTC. Encoded protein: CASSDSRSAFDYEQFF.

This clonotype occurred many times. V usage is TRBV20-1 and J usage is TRBJ2-1, with D unresolved. The CDR3 spans 12 residues. CDR1 DFQATT and CDR2 SNEGSKA come from the germline V gene (reference sequence). The germline V and J ends were trimmed by 2 bases and 6 bases, with 8 bases remaining between them. The CDR3 loop reads CSARLQTNEQFF. The CDR3 region has the DNA TGCAGTGCTAGATTGCAAACCAATGAGCAGTTCTTC.

This clonotype was counted only a few times. This chain links TRBV12-3 or TRBV12-4 with TRBJ2-6; D assignment may be TRBD1 or TRBD2 (6 bases each). The CDR3 consists of 18 residues. The V end was cut by 9 bases, the J end by 15 bases, with 36 bases between. CDR3 in DNA: TGTGCCAGTAAAATCTCCGGGGGCCGCACTCCCTCAAGAAGGGACCTGACTTTC. Protein: CASKISGGRTPSRRDLTF.

This clonotype was observed many times. The chain combines TRBV29-1 with TRBJ2-7; D is ambiguous. Between the trimmed V and J ends, which lost 6 bases and 4 bases, there was a span of 10 bases. CDR3 length: 11 residues. Per germline, CDR1 SQVTM and CDR2 ANQGSEA. The CDR3 region is CSVHTGYEQYF. The CDR3 DNA follows: TGCAGCGTCCATACCGGTTACGAGCAGTACTTC.

This clonotype was counted many times. V is TRBV24-1 and J is TRBJ1-5; D is perhaps TRBD1 (6 bases). Germline CDR1 is KGHDR and CDR2 is SFDVKD. V was shortened by 4 bases and J by 4 bases, with 13 bases between the two germline ends. The CDR3 is 15 amino acids. CDR3 sequence (DNA): TGTGCCACCAGTGACCCATCTCAGGGGAATCAGCCCCAGCATTTT. Its translation is CATSDPSQGNQPQHF.

This clonotype was counted a few times. The chain uses TRBV11-2 and TRBJ2-3; 7 nucleotides agree with TRBD2. CDR1 and CDR2 (germline): SGHAT, FQNNGV. The CDR3 length is 14 residues. J was trimmed by 0 bases and V by 7 bases; bases with no gene match: 4. The CDR3 protein is CASNSGISTDTQYF. The CDR3 DNA reads as TGTGCCAGCAACAGCGGGATTAGCACAGATACGCAGTATTTT.

As regards this clonotype: This may come from a read error, since a much larger clone is one base off. The rearrangement uses TRBV20-1 and TRBJ2-4, with D perhaps matching TRBD2 (5 bases). The DNA matches TRBJ2-7 better at its end, which makes the J call doubtful. This CDR3 region has 15 residues. Looked up from germline, CDR1 is DFQATT and CDR2 is SNEGSKA (reference sequence). The CDR3 region is CSVNLQRSGAYEQYF. The CDR3 DNA is TGCAGTGTCAACCTACAAAGGAGCGGTGCCTACGAGCAGTACTTC.

This clonotype was detected a few times. The V and J genes are TRBV2 and TRBJ2-1, with TRBD2 identical over 13 bases. V gave up 7 bases and J gave up 7 bases; unmatched junction bases: 4. The germline gives CDR1 SNHLY, CDR2 FYNNEI. The CDR3 is made up of 14 amino acids. CDR3 protein: CASIRTSGGNEQFF. The CDR3 DNA sequence: TGTGCCAGCATCAGGACTAGCGGGGGAAATGAGCAGTTCTTC.

The chain employs TRBV9 and TRBJ2-1; 7 bases line up with TRBD1. The end of the DNA fits TRBJ2-7 better, so the J call may be wrong. The CDR3 runs to 15 residues. Germline CDR1 and CDR2: SGDLS and YYNGEE. The DNA for the CDR3 is TGTGCCAGCATCGTACAGGGGAATACCTACAATGAGCAGTACGTC. This encodes CASIVQGNTYNEQYV.

This clonotype appeared a few times. The V and J genes are TRBV7-3 and TRBJ2-6, with 7 bases fitting TRBD1. CDR1 SGHTA and CDR2 FQGTGA come from the germline V gene. The CDR3 is 17 amino acids. V lost 5 bases, J lost 0 bases, and 7 bases stayed unmatched. The CDR3 DNA is TGTGCCAGCAGCGGGGACAGAGTAGGCTCTGGGGCCAACGTCCTGACTTTC. This codes for CASSGDRVGSGANVLTF.

The CDR3 nucleotides read TGTGCCAGCAGCCAAGATAAAGGGTTCAGTGAGCAGTTCTTC. This sequence encodes CASSQDKGFSEQFF. V is TRBV14 and J is TRBJ2-1; D gene uncertain. This CDR3 region has 14 residues. In germline, CDR1 is SGHDN, CDR2 FVKESK. V lost 0 bases, J lost 9 bases, and 12 bases lay in between.

Notes on this clonotype: A read error may explain this, as a much larger clone is one base away. The chain links TRBV12-3 or TRBV12-4 to TRBJ2-3; weak D call: TRBD2 (6 bases). The length of the CDR3 is 15 residues. The CDR3 DNA reads as TGTGCCAGCAGCCGGGGTACAACTAGCACAGATGCGCAGTATTTT. Translated, it gives CASSRGTTSTDAQYF.

The table lists this clonotype with a few counts. The chain couples TRBV6-2 or TRBV6-3 to TRBJ1-1; tentative D call: TRBD1 (5 bases). This CDR3 comprises 16 residues. Per the germline V gene, CDR1 is MNHEY and CDR2 is SVGEGT. V gave up 4 bases and J gave up 1 base, with 16 bases separating them. CDR3 residues: CASSSGPKTQNTEAFF. The CDR3, as DNA: TGTGCCAGCAGTTCGGGACCGAAGACCCAGAACACTGAAGCTTTCTTT.

The chain recombines TRBV5-1 with TRBJ2-3, with TRBD2 matching over 10 bases. CDR3 length equals 15 residues. Germline-derived CDR1 and CDR2 are SGHRS and YFSETQ. V dropped 7 bases and J dropped 4; count of bases not matched to a gene: 9. The CDR3 DNA is TGCGCCAGCCGACGAAGCGGGGGGGAGGCAGATACGCAGTATTTT. This translates into CASRRSGGEADTQYF.

This clonotype was found many times. The V call is TRBV6-5, the J call TRBJ2-5; 15 bases align to TRBD2. Germline V CDR1 and CDR2: MNHEY, SVGAGI. Unmatched junction bases numbered 5, after V lost 2 bases and J lost 1 base. The CDR3 totals 18 residues. Written as DNA, the CDR3 is TGTGCCAGCAGTTACCCGGGACTAGCGGGGGGCCCCCAAGAGACCCAGTACTTC. Encoded protein: CASSYPGLAGGPQETQYF.